The 26 T cell receptor beta chains below were found in one sample sequenced in a study of graft-versus-host responses after intestinal transplantation. Here immunoSEQ multiplex PCR was the method, and the copy in TCRdb shows in-frame clones only, minus some. The sample consists of tens of thousands of clones, just under 95% of them appearing once. Material: bone marrow, obtained 700 to 850 days after intestinal transplantation. These receptors all come from a human patient who received an intestinal transplant, so some T cells may come from the graft donor.

This chain uses TRBV6-5 with TRBJ2-7; D tentatively reads TRBD1 or TRBD2 (6 bases each). Germline values: CDR1 MNHEY, CDR2 SVGAGI. The CDR3 extends over 15 amino acids. V was pared by 7 bases and J by 4 bases, with 20 bases between. The CDR3 is CASTPMAGGGYEQYF. For the CDR3, the DNA is TGTGCCAGCACTCCCATGGCCGGGGGCGGGTACGAGCAGTACTTC.

The chain recombines TRBV28 with TRBJ2-5; TRBD1 agrees at 12 bases. The CDR3 is 15 amino acids. Germline loops: CDR1 MDHEN, CDR2 SYDVKM. With V trimmed by 8 bases and J by 5 bases, 9 bases remained unmatched. In nucleotides, the CDR3 is TGTGCCAGCGACCCGGGACAGGGGGCTATCGAGACCCAGTACTTC. It is translated as CASDPGQGAIETQYF.

The V call is TRBV7-7, the J call TRBJ2-5; weak D call: TRBD2 (6 bases). Trimming pared 5 bases from V and 4 bases from J, leaving 17 bases between. Per the germline V gene, CDR1 is SSHAT and CDR2 is FNYEAQ (reference sequence). There are 15 residues in the CDR3. CDR3 loop: CASSPVGAGRETQYF. The CDR3 region has the DNA TGTGCCAGCAGCCCGGTCGGGGCGGGGAGAGAGACCCAGTACTTC.

The V and J genes are TRBV9 and TRBJ1-1; possibly TRBD1 for D (6 bases). CDR3 length equals 14 residues. V lost 3 bases and J lost 5, with 14 bases in between. Germline CDR1 SGDLS, CDR2 YYNGEE. The CDR3: CASSGQESLTEAFF. CDR3 nucleotide sequence: TGTGCCAGCAGCGGACAGGAATCTCTGACTGAAGCTTTCTTT. The full variable domain, rest sourced from reference TRBV9 and TRBJ1-1, is DSGVTQTPKHLITATGQRVTLRCSPRSGDLSVYWYQQSLDQGLQFLIQYYNGEERAKGNILERFSAQQFPDLHSELNLSSLELGDSALYFCASSGQESLTEAFFGQGTRLTVV.

V is TRBV7-2 and J is TRBJ1-2; the D is unclear. Deletions cut 2 bases from V and 12 bases from J, with 13 bases between. The CDR3 sequence is 12 residues long. Germline assignment: CDR1 SGHTA and CDR2 FQGNSA. DNA of the CDR3: TGTGCCAGCAGCTTATATGGCGGGTTACACACCTTC. Its protein is CASSLYGGLHTF. The full variable domain, with the rest looked up from reference TRBV7-2 and TRBJ1-2, is GAGVSQSPSNKVTEKGKDVELRCDPISGHTALYWYRQSLGQGLEFLIYFQGNSAPDKSGLPSDRFSAERTGGSVSTLTIQRTQQEDSAVYLCASSLYGGLHTFGSGTRLTVV.

This clone has just one count. This chain links TRBV27 with TRBJ1-3; no definite D call. The CDR3 covers 13 residues. Looked up from germline, CDR1 is MNHEY and CDR2 is SMNVEV (reference sequence). The germline V and J ends were trimmed by 8 bases and 2 bases, with 10 bases remaining between them. The CDR3 spells CASAGVTGNTIYF. In nucleotides, the CDR3 is TGTGCCAGCGCTGGGGTAACTGGAAACACCATATATTTT.

In its sample, this clone was seen once. V gene TRBV18 combines with J gene TRBJ1-1; D call uncertain. This CDR3 spans 15 amino acids. V lost 1 base, J lost 1 base, and 10 bases lay in between. The V gene's germline CDR1 is KGHSH and CDR2 LQKENI. The CDR3 bases are TGTGCCAGCTCACCACTGGTAGGGAGGAACACTGAAGCTTTCTTT. Its protein is CASSPLVGRNTEAFF.

The V and J genes are TRBV6-1 and TRBJ1-2; TRBD1 might be the D (6 bases). This CDR3 contains 14 residues. Per germline, CDR1 MNHNS and CDR2 SASEGT. V dropped 8 bases and J dropped 2 bases, with 15 bases sitting between them. As DNA, the CDR3 is TGTGCCAGCCGCCCTCGGGGGGCAAACTATGGCTACACCTTC. It is translated as CASRPRGANYGYTF.

V is TRBV28 and J is TRBJ2-7, with D perhaps TRBD1 (7 bases). In germline, CDR1 is MDHEN, CDR2 SYDVKM. The V end lost 7 bases, the J end lost 1 base, and 14 bases lay between the germline ends. The CDR3 sequence is 14 residues long. The CDR3 DNA is TGTGCCAGCACCGGCGGGGACAGTTCCTACGAGCAGTACTTC. Its translation is CASTGGDSSYEQYF.

This chain connects TRBV5-1 to TRBJ2-5; possible D gene TRBD2, 6 bases. Trimming stripped 7 bases from V and 4 bases from J, with 23 bases between. The CDR3 has 16 amino acids. Germline CDR1 reads SGHRS; CDR2 reads YFSETQ. CDR3 amino acids: CASAAATGSGVETQYF. CDR3 sequence (DNA): TGCGCCAGCGCCGCGGCGACCGGGAGTGGGGTAGAGACCCAGTACTTC.

This rearrangement joins TRBV28 to TRBJ1-3; D possibly corresponds to TRBD1 (5 bases). The CDR3 has 15 residues. Germline V lookup: CDR1 MDHEN, CDR2 SYDVKM. Deletions cut 6 bases from V and 0 bases from J, with 12 bases between. CDR3 coding DNA: TGTGCCAGCAGCCTGCAGGGTAGCTCTGGAAACACCATATATTTT. Translated, it gives CASSLQGSSGNTIYF.

V usage is TRBV14 and J usage is TRBJ2-1, with D unclear. This CDR3 contains 12 residues. V lost 4 bases and J 15 bases, leaving 16 bases between the germline ends. Germline assignment: CDR1 SGHDN and CDR2 FVKESK. The CDR3 region has the DNA TGTGCCAGCAGCCCTTCCGGGTCCCTCGGGTTCTTC. Encoded protein: CASSPSGSLGFF.

The V gene is TRBV5-6, the J gene TRBJ2-3; 7 bases match TRBD1. The CDR3 has 16 residues. The junction had 10 bases not matched to a gene; V was cut back by 6 bases and J by 0 bases. Germline V gene sequence: CDR1 SGHDT, CDR2 YYEEEE. The CDR3 sequence: CASTDRVGVSTDTQYF. The CDR3 bases are TGTGCCAGCACCGACAGGGTTGGGGTGAGCACAGATACGCAGTATTTT.

The chain recombines TRBV7-6 with TRBJ1-3, with TRBD1 as a possible D gene (5 bases). V was shortened by 5 bases and J by 2 bases, with 16 bases between the two germline ends. The CDR3 is 16 residues long. Germline V gene lookup returns CDR1 SGHVS and CDR2 FNYEAQ. The CDR3 loop reads CASSPSTVGAGNTIYF. The CDR3 DNA sequence: TGTGCCAGCAGCCCATCAACGGTGGGGGCTGGAAACACCATATATTTT.

V and J are TRBV6-5 and TRBJ1-4, with a possible D match to TRBD1 (6 bases). The CDR3 consists of 14 residues. The V end lost 7 bases, the J end lost 5 bases, and 14 bases lay between the germline ends. Germline V lookup: CDR1 MNHEY, CDR2 SVGAGI. CDR3 in amino acids: CASTQTGRNEKLFF. CDR3 DNA sequence: TGTGCCAGCACCCAGACAGGCAGAAATGAAAAACTGTTTTTT.

The genes are TRBV4-1 and TRBJ2-7; D is possibly TRBD1 or TRBD2 (5 bases each). Germline V gene lookup returns CDR1 MGHRA and CDR2 YSYEKL. V lost 0 bases and J 2 bases, leaving 11 bases between the germline ends. CDR3 length: 15 residues. The CDR3 reads CASSQDGVGAYEQYF. CDR3 coding DNA: TGCGCCAGCAGCCAAGATGGAGTGGGGGCCTACGAGCAGTACTTC.

This clone has just one count. This chain uses TRBV29-1 with TRBJ1-3; D is perhaps TRBD1 (6 bases). V was shortened by 6 bases and J by 0 bases, with 12 bases between the two germline ends. CDR1 is SQVTM and CDR2 is ANQGSEA in the germline V gene. This CDR3 region has 14 residues. Here the CDR3 DNA reads TGCAGCGTCTCGGACAGACGCTCTGGAAACACCATATATTTT. Translated, it gives CSVSDRRSGNTIYF.

CDR3 protein: CASSLAGGDSENYGYTF. The CDR3 region has the DNA TGTGCCAGCAGCTTAGCTGGGGGAGACAGCGAGAACTATGGCTACACCTTC. This sequence joins TRBV11-2 and TRBJ1-2; possibly TRBD1 for D (5 bases). The V end lost 1 base, the J end lost 2 bases, and 17 bases lay between the germline ends. Germline lookup yields CDR1 SGHAT and CDR2 FQNNGV. This CDR3 comprises 17 residues.

This chain uses TRBV5-5 with TRBJ1-2; the D is unclear. Deletions cut 6 bases from V and 4 bases from J, with 13 bases between. The CDR3 length is 13 residues. Germline loops: CDR1 SGHKS, CDR2 YYEKEE (reference sequence). CDR3 bases: TGTGCCAGCAATGGGCCAAACACCTATGGCTACACCTTC. It yields the protein CASNGPNTYGYTF.

The chain has TRBV9 and TRBJ2-2; maybe TRBD1 (6 bases). The V gene lost 4 bases and the J gene lost 4 bases, with 20 bases spanning the gap. The CDR3 contains 17 residues. From germline, CDR1 is SGDLS and CDR2 YYNGEE. DNA of the CDR3: TGTGCCAGCAGCTCCCCCAAGGGGGTTCGGGGCACCGGGGAGCTGTTTTTT. The encoded protein is CASSSPKGVRGTGELFF.

This CDR3 reads CASSFGASGKGELFF. The CDR3 coding sequence is TGTGCCAGCAGTTTTGGGGCTAGCGGGAAGGGGGAGCTGTTTTTT. J is TRBJ2-2 and V is TRBV28, with 9 bases matching TRBD2. The junction had 7 bases not matched to a gene; V was cut back by 3 bases and J by 8 bases. CDR3 size: 15 residues. The V gene's germline CDR1 is MDHEN and CDR2 SYDVKM. The full variable domain, in which reference TRBV28 and TRBJ2-2 provide the parts outside the CDR3, is DVKVTQSSRYLVKRTGEKVFLECVQDMDHENMFWYRQDPGLGLRLIYFSYDVKMKEKGDIPEGYSVSREKKERFSLILESASTNQTSMYLCASSFGASGKGELFFGEGSRLTVL.

This sequence joins TRBV4-2 and TRBJ2-2; perhaps TRBD2 as D (5 bases). The V end was cut by 1 base, the J end by 6 bases, with 9 bases between. CDR1 and CDR2 (germline): LGHNA, YNFKEQ. The CDR3 consists of 14 residues. In DNA form, the CDR3 reads TGTGCCAGCAGCCAAGTAGAGGGCCCCGGGGAGCTGTTTTTT. Protein sequence: CASSQVEGPGELFF.

V is TRBV13 and J is TRBJ2-1; D may be TRBD2 (5 bases). Germline V gives CDR1 PRHDT, CDR2 FYEKMQ (reference sequence). The CDR3 contains 16 residues. The V end lost 6 bases, the J end lost 5 bases, and 20 bases lay between the germline ends. This CDR3 reads CASSPPEDPVDNEQFF. CDR3 sequence (DNA): TGTGCCAGCAGTCCACCGGAGGACCCCGTAGACAATGAGCAGTTCTTC.

This chain links TRBV6-6 with TRBJ1-4; possible D gene TRBD1, 6 bases. This CDR3 is built from 14 residues. CDR1 is MNHNY, CDR2 SVGAGI, per germline (reference sequence). V was cut by 2 bases and J by 6 bases, with 10 bases left in between. The CDR3 here is CASSYPGADEKLFF. DNA of the CDR3: TGTGCCAGCAGTTACCCGGGGGCGGATGAAAAACTGTTTTTT.

The rearrangement joins TRBV6-5 to TRBJ1-2, with 10 bases lining up with TRBD1. The CDR3 totals 13 residues. V lost 6 bases to trimming and J lost 2 bases; unmatched junction nucleotides: 0. CDR1 is MNHEY and CDR2 is SVGAGI in the germline V gene. The CDR3 loop reads CASRGQGNYGYTF. DNA of the CDR3: TGTGCCAGCAGGGGACAGGGGAACTATGGCTACACCTTC.

The chain employs TRBV12-1 and TRBJ2-7; whether TRBD2, the table's D call, matches the DNA was not checked. TRBV12-1 is tagged as a pseudogene. The CDR3 is 17 residues long. The CDR3 sequence: CASSSGGRRGRTYEQYF. For the CDR3, the DNA is TGTGCCAGCAGCTCGGGGGGCCGGCGCGGGCGAACCTACGAGCAGTACTTC.